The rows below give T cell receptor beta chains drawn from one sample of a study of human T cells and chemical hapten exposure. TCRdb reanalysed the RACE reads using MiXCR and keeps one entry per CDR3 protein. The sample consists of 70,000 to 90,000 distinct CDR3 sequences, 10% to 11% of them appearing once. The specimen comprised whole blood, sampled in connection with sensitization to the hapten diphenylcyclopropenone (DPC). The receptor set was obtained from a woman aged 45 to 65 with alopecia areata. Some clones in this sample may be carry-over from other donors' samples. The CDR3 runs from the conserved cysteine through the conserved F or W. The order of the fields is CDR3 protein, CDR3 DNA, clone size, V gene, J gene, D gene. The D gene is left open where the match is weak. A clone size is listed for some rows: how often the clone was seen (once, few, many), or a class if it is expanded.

CASSGGAGVREQYF	TGTGCCAGCAGTGGGGGAGCGGGAGTGAGGGAGCAGTACTTC	few	TRBV25-1	TRBJ2-7	TRBD2
CASSFGASYEQYF	TGTGCCAGCAGTTTCGGGGCCTCCTACGAGCAGTACTTC	.	TRBV12-3/TRBV12-4	TRBJ2-7	.
CASSPRDKRTDTQYF	TGTGCCAGCAGTCCCCGGGACAAACGCACAGATACGCAGTATTTT	many	TRBV27	TRBJ2-3	.
CASSVAEKLFF	TGTGCCAGCAGTGTGGCGGAAAAACTGTTTTTT	.	TRBV25-1	TRBJ1-4	.
CASSVDRGYTGELFF	TGTGCCAGCAGTGTAGACAGGGGATACACCGGGGAGCTGTTTTTT	.	TRBV12-3/TRBV12-4	TRBJ2-2	TRBD1
CASSQGLATYEQYF	TGCGCCAGCAGCCAAGGGCTAGCGACCTACGAGCAGTACTTC	.	TRBV4-3	TRBJ2-7	.
CASSPPAGDGYTF	TGTGCCAGCTCACCACCGGCAGGTGATGGCTACACCTTC	.	TRBV18	TRBJ1-2	.
CASSEDGYTIYF	TGTGCCAGCAGTGAAGACGGCTACACCATATATTTT	few	TRBV2	TRBJ1-3	.
CAISESGGSGTGELFF	TGTGCCATCAGTGAGTCCGGCGGGAGTGGTACCGGGGAGCTGTTTTTT	many	TRBV10-3	TRBJ2-2	TRBD2
CASSISTSGANVLTF	TGTGCCAGTAGTATCTCAACCTCTGGGGCCAACGTCCTGACTTTC	many	TRBV19	TRBJ2-6	.
CASSLDSTDTQYF	TGCGCCAGCAGCTTGGACAGCACAGATACGCAGTATTTT	many	TRBV5-1	TRBJ2-3	.
CASSLVTGNSPLHF	TGTGCCAGCAGCTTAGTCACAGGGAATTCACCCCTCCACTTT	many	TRBV7-9	TRBJ1-6	.
CSARPPGRAAEAFF	TGCAGTGCTAGACCCCCGGGACGGGCCGCTGAAGCTTTCTTT	.	TRBV20-1	TRBJ1-1	.
CASSVVNGELFF	TGTGCCAGCAGCGTAGTGAACGGGGAGCTGTTTTTT	.	TRBV9	TRBJ2-2	.
CASSQEGTGGGVEQYF	TGCGCCAGCAGCCAAGAGGGGACAGGGGGAGGTGTCGAGCAGTACTTC	few	TRBV4-1	TRBJ2-7	TRBD1
CAWNRVNTEAFF	TGTGCCTGGAACAGGGTAAACACTGAAGCTTTCTTT	few	TRBV30	TRBJ1-1	.
CSARFGRENEQYF	TGCAGTGCTAGATTCGGCAGGGAGAACGAGCAGTACTTC	many	TRBV20-1	TRBJ2-7	.
CASSTRQQETQYF	TGTGCCAGCAGTACCCGACAGCAAGAGACCCAGTACTTC	many	TRBV27	TRBJ2-5	.
CASSSSGTSSYEQYF	TGTGCCAGCAGTTCGAGCGGGACCAGCTCCTACGAGCAGTACTTC	few	TRBV28	TRBJ2-7	TRBD2
CATSAGPYEQYF	TGTGCCACCAGTGCAGGGCCCTACGAGCAGTACTTC	few	TRBV24-1	TRBJ2-7	.
CASSFSFRTSSYNEQFF	TGCGCCAGCAGCTTCTCGTTCCGGACAAGCTCCTACAATGAGCAGTTCTTC	many	TRBV5-1	TRBJ2-1	.
CSARDLRQGRGEQYF	TGCAGTGCTAGAGATCTCAGGCAGGGCCGGGGCGAGCAGTACTTC	few	TRBV20-1	TRBJ2-7	.
CATSDSDTQYF	TGTGCCACCAGTGATTCAGATACGCAGTATTTT	.	TRBV24-1	TRBJ2-3	.
CSVVRVAGPTGELFF	TGCAGCGTTGTCCGAGTAGCGGGACCCACCGGGGAGCTGTTTTTT	few	TRBV29-1	TRBJ2-2	TRBD2
CASSLGGQGYNQPQHF	TGTGCCAGCAGCTTAGGGGGACAGGGGTACAATCAGCCCCAGCATTTT	many	TRBV7-2	TRBJ1-5	TRBD1
CASGLGPGTSGSNEQFF	TGTGCTAGTGGTTTGGGACCTGGGACTAGCGGGAGCAATGAGCAGTTCTTC	.	TRBV12-5	TRBJ2-1	TRBD2
CASSPLGQGEQFF	TGTGCCAGCAGTCCCCTTGGGCAGGGTGAGCAGTTCTTC	once	TRBV6-2/TRBV6-3	TRBJ2-1	.
CASGHDPRGAEAFF	TGTGCTAGTGGTCATGACCCACGAGGGGCTGAAGCTTTCTTT	many	TRBV12-5	TRBJ1-1	.
CASSELLGQYF	TGTGCCAGCAGTGAATTGTTGGGCCAGTACTTC	.	TRBV2	TRBJ2-5	.